This TCR beta chain was sequenced during a study of HIV-infected patients and healthy controls. The wider study: Early therapy brought no consistent CD8 count shift, though the CD4:CD8 ratio rose a little. No general T-cell lymphocytopenia was present, and per-chain CDR3 totals resembled those of controls. General study points: During therapy, HIV-associated CDR3s fell significantly in frequency, while CMV-associated CDR3s did not change significantly.

This clonotype was detected many times. Its target is unknown. This CDR3 is 13 amino acids long. V lost 1 base and J lost 9, with 13 bases in between. The V gene's germline CDR1 is SGHVS and CDR2 FNYEAQ. No cell fractionation was done, so the repertoire covers all unsorted peripheral blood T cells. cDNA was made from 500 ng RNA using alpha and beta constant primers. Each of the alpha and beta chains got its own library through chain-specific third strand synthesis with indices. The library had 12-nucleotide molecular identifiers formed by two random hexamers joined together. TCRdb fed the 5' RACE reads into MiXCR, producing one record per CDR3 protein. Here the sample spans 12,000 or so distinct CDR3 sequences, about 9% being singletons.

This TCR derives from an adult with HIV infection. The donor label of this sample is uncertain. The V call is TRBV7-6, the J call TRBJ2-7; D is ambiguous. Sequencing was performed on blood, taken before antiretroviral therapy. The CDR3 loop is CASSLEREQRQYF. The CDR3, as DNA: TGTGCCAGCAGCTTAGAACGCGAGCAGCGGCAGTACTTC.